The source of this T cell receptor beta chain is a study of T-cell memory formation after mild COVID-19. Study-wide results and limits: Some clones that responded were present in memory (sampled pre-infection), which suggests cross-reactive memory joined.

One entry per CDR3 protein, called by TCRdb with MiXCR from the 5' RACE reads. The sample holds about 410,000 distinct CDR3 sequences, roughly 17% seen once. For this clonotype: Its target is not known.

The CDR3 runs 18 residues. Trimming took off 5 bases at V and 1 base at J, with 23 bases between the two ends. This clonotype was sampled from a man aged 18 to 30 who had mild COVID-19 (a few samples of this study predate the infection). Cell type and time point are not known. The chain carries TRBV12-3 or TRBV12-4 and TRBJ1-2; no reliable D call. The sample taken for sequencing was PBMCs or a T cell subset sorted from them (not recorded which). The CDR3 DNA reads TGTGCCAGCAGTCTTAGGGAGGATCCGAGGGTTATTAACTATGGCTACACCTTC. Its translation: CASSLREDPRVINYGYTF.